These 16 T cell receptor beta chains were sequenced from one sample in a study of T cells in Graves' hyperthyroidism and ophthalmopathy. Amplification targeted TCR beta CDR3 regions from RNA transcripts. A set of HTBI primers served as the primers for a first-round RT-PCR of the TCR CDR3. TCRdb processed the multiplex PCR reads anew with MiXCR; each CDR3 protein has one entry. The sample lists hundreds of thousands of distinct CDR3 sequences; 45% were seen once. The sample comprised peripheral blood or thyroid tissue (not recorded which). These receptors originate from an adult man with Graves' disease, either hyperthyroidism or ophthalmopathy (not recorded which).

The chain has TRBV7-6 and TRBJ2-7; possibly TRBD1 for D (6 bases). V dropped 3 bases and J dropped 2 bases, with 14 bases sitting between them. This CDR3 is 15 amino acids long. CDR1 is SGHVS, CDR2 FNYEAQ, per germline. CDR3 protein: CASSLAGTLTYEQYF. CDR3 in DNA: TGTGCCAGCAGCTTGGCTGGGACACTTACCTACGAGCAGTACTTC. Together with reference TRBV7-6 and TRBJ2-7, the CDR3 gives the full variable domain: GAGVSQSPRYKVTKRGQDVALRCDPISGHVSLYWYRQALGQGPEFLTYFNYEAQQDKSGLPNDRFSAERPEGSISTLTIQRTEQRDSAMYRCASSLAGTLTYEQYFGPGTRLTVT.

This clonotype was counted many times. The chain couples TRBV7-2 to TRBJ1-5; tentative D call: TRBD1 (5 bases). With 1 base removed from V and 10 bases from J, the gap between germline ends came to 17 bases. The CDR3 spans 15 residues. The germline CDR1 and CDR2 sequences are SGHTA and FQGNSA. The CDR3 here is CASSLGVGGEGPQHF. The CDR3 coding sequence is TGTGCCAGCAGCTTAGGAGTGGGGGGGGAGGGACCCCAGCATTTT.

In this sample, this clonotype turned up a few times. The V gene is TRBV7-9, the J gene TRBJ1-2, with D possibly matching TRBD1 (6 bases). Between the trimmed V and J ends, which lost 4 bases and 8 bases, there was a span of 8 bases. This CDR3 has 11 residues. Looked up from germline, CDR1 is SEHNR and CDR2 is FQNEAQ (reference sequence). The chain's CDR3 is CASSYGTGYTF. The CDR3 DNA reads TGTGCCAGCAGCTATGGGACAGGCTACACCTTC.

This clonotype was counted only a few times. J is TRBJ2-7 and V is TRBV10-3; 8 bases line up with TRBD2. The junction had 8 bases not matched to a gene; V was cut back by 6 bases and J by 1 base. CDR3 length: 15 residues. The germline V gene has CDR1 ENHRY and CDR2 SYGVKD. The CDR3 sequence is CAISDPGGGSYEQYF. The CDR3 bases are TGTGCCATCAGCGACCCGGGGGGGGGATCCTACGAGCAGTACTTC.

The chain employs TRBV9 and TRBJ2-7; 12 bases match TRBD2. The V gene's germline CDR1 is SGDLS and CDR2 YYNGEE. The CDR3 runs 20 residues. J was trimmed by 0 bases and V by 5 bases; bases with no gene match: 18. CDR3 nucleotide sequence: TGTGCCAGCAGTCCGACCCCGGGACGGCAGACTAGCGGGAGCTCCTACGAGCAGTACTTC. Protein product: CASSPTPGRQTSGSSYEQYF.

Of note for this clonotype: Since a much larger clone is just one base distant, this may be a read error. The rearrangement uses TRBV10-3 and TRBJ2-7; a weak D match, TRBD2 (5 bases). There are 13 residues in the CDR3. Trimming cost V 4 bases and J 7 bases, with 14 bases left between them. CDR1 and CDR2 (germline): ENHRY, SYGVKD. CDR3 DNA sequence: TGTGCCATCAGTGCGGGGTTTATGGGGGAGCAGTACTTC. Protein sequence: CAISAGFMGEQYF.

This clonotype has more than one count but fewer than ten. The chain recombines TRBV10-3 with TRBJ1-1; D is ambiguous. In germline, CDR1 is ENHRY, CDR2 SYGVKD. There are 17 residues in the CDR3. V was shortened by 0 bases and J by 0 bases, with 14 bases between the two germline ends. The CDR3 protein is CAISESKVVDLNTEAFF. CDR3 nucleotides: TGTGCCATCAGTGAGTCCAAGGTGGTAGACTTGAACACTGAAGCTTTCTTT.

CDR3 loop: CASSPETGPPSETQYF. The CDR3 region has the DNA TGTGCCAGCAGTCCGGAGACAGGGCCCCCTTCCGAGACCCAGTACTTC. V is TRBV11-1 and J is TRBJ2-5; 7 positions match TRBD1. V was pared by 6 bases and J by 5 bases, with 15 bases of the junction left unmatched. CDR3 length: 16 residues. CDR1 and CDR2 from the germline V gene are SGHAT and FQDESV (reference sequence). The full variable domain, in which reference TRBV11-1 and TRBJ2-5 provide the parts outside the CDR3, is EAEVAQSPRYKITEKSQAVAFWCDPISGHATLYWYRQILGQGPELLVQFQDESVVDDSQLPKDRFSAERLKGVDSTLKIQPAELGDSAMYLCASSPETGPPSETQYFGPGTRLLVL.

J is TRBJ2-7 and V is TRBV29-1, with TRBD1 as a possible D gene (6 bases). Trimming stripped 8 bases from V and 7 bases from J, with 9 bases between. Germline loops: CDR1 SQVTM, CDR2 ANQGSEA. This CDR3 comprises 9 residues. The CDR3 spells CSRQEEQYF. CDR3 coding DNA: TGCAGCAGACAGGAGGAGCAGTACTTC.

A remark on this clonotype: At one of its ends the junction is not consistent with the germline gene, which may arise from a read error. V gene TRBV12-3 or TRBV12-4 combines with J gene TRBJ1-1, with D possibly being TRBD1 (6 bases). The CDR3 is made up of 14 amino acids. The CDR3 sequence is CARSFNQGPGEAFF. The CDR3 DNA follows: TGTGCCAGAAGTTTCAATCAGGGGCCGGGTGAAGCTTTCTTT.

The CDR3 DNA is TGTGCCAGCAGTTTAGACGGCCTATATGGGCCCCAGCATTTT. Translated, it gives CASSLDGLYGPQHF. The chain has TRBV12-3 or TRBV12-4 and TRBJ1-5; D gene ambiguous. Trimming shortened V by 1 base and J by 9 bases, and 13 bases separated the two germline ends. CDR3 length: 14 amino acids.

The CDR3 region is CATSDPGRRQETQYF. The CDR3 DNA reads TGTGCCACCAGTGACCCGGGACGGAGACAAGAGACCCAGTACTTC. The chain joins TRBV24-1 to TRBJ2-5, with D perhaps being TRBD1 or TRBD2 (5 bases each). Trimming stripped 4 bases from V and 2 bases from J, with 13 bases between. Looked up from germline, CDR1 is KGHDR and CDR2 is SFDVKD. The CDR3 has 15 amino acids.

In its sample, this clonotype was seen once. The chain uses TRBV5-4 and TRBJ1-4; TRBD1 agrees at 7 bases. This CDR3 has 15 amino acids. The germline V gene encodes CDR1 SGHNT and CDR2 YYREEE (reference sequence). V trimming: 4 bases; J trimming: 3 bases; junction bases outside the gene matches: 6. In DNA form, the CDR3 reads TGTGCCAGCAGCCAAATGACAGGGTCTAATGAAAAACTGTTTTTT. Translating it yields CASSQMTGSNEKLFF.

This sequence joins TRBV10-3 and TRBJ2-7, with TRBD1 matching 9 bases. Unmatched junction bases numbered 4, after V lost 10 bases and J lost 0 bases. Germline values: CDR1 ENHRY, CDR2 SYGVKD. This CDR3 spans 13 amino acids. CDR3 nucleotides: TGTGCCACCGTGGACAGGGGCTCCTACGAGCAGTACTTC. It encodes CATVDRGSYEQYF.

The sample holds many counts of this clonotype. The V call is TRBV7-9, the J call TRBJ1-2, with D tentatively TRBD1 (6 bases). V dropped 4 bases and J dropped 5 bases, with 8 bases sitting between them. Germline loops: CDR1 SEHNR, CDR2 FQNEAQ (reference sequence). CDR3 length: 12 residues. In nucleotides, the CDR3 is TGTGCCAGCAGCTCCACAGGGTATGGCTACACCTTC. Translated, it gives CASSSTGYGYTF.

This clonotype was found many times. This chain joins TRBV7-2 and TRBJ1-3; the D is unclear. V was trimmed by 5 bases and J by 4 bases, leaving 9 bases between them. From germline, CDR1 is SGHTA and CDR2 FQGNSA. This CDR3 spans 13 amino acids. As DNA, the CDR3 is TGTGCCAGCAGCAACGACTGGGGAAACACCATATATTTT. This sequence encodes CASSNDWGNTIYF.